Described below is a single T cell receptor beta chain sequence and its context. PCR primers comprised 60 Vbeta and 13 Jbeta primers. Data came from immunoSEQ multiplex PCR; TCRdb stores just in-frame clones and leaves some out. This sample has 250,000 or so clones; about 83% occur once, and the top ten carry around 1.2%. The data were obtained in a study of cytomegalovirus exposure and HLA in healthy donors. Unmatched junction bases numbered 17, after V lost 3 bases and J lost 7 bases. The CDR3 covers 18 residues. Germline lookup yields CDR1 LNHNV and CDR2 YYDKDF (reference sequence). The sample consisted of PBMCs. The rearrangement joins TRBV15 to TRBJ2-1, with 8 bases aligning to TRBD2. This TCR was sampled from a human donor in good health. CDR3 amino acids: CATSRGVGRSGSMNEQFF. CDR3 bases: TGTGCCACCAGCAGGGGAGTGGGGAGGAGCGGGAGTATGAATGAGCAGTTCTTC.